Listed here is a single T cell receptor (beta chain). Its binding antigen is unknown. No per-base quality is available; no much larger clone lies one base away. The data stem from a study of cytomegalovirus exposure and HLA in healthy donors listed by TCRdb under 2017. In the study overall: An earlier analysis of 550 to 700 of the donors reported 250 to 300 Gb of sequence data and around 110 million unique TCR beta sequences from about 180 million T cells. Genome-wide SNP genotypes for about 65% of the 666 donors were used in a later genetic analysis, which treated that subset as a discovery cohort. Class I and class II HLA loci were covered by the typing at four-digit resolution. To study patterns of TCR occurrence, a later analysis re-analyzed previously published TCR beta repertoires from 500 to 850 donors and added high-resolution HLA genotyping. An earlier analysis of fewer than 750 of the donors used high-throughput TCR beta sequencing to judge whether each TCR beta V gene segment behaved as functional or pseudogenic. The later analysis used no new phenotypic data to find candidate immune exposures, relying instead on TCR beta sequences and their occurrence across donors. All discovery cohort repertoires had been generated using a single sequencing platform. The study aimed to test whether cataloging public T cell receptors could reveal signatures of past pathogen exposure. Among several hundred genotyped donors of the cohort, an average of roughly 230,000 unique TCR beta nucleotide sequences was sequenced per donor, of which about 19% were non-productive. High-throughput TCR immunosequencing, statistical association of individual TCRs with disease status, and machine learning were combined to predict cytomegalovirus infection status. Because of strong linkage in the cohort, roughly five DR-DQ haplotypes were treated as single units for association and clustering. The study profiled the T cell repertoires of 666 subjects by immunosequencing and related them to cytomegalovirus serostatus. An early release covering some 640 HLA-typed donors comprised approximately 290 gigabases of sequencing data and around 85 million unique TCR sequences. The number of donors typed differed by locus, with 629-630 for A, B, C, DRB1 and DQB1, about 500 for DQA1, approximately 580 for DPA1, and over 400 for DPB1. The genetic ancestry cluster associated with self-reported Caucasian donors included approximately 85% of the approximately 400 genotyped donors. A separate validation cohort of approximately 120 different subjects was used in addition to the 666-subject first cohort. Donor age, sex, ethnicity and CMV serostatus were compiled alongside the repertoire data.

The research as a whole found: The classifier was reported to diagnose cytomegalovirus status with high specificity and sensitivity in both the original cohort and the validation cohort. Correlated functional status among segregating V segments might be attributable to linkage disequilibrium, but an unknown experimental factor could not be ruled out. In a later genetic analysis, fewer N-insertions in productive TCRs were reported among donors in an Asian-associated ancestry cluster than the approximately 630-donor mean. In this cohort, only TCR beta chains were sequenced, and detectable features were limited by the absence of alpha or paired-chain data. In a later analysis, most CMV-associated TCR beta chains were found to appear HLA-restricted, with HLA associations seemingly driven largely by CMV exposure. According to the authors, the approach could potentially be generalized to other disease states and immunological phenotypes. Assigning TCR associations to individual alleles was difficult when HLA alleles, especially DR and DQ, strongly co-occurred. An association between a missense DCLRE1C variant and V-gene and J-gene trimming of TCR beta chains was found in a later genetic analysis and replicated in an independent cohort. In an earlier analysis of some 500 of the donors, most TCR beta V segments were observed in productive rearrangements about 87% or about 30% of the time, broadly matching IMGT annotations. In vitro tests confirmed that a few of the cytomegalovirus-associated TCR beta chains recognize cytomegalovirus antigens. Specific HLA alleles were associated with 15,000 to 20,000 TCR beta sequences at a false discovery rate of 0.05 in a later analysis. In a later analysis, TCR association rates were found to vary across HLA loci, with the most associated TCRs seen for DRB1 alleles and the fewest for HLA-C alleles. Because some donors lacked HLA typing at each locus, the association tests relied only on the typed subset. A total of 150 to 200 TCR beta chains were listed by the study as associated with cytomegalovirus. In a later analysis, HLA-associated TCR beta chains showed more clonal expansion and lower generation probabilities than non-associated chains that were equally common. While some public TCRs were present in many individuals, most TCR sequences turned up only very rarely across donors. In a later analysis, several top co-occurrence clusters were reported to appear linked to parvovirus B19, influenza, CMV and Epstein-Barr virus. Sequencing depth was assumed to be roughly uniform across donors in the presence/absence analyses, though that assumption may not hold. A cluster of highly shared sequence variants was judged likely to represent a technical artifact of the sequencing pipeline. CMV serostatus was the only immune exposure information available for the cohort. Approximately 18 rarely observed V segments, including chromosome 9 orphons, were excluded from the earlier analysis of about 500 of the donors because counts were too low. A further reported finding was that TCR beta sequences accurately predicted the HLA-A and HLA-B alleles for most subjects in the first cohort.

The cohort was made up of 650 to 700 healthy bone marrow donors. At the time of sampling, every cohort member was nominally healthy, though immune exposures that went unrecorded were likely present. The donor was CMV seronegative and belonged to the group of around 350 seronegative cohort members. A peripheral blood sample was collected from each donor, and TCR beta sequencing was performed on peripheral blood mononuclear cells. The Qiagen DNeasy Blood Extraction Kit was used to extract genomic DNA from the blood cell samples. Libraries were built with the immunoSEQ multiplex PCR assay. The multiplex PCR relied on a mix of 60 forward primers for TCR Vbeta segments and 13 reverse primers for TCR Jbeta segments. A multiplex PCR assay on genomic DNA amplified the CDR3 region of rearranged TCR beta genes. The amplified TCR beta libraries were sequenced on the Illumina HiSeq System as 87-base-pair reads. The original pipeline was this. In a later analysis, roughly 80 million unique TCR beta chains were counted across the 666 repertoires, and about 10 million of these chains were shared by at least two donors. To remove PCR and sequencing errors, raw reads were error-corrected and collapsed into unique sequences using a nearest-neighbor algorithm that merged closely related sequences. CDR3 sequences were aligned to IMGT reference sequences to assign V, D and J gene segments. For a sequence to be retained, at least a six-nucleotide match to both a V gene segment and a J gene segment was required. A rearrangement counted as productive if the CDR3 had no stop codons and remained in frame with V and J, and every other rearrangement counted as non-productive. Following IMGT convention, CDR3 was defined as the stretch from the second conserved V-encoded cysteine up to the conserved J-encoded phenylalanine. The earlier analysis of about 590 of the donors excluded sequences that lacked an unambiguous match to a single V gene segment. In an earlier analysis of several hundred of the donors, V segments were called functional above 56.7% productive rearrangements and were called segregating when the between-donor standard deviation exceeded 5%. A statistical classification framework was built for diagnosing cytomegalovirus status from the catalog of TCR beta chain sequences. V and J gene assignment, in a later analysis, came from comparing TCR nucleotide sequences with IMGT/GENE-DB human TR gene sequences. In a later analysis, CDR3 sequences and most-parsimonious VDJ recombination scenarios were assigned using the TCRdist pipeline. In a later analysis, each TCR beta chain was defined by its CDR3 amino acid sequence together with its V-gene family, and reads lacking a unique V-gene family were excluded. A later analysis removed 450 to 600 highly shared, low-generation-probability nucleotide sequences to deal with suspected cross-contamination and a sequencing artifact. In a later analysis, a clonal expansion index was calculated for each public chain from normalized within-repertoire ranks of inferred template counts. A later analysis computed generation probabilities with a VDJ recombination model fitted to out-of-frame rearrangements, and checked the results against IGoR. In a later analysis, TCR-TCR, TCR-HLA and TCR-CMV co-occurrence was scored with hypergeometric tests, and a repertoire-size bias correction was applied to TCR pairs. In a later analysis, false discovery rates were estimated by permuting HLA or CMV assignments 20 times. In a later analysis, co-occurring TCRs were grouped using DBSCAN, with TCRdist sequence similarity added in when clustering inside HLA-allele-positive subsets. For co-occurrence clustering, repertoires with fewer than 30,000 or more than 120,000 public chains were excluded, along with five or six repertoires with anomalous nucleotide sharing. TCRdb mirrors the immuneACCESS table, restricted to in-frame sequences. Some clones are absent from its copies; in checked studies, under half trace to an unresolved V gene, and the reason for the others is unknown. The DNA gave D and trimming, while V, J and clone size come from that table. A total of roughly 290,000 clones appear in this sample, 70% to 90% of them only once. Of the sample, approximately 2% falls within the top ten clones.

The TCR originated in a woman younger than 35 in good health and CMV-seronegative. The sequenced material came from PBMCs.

In nucleotides, the sequence is TGTGCCAGCAGCTTCGGGCGTTCAGGGGGCTATGGCTACACCTTC. Protein translation: CASSFGRSGGYGYTF. The rearrangement joined TRBV5-6 to TRBJ1-2, with 7 junctional bases fitting TRBD1. CDR1 and CDR2, per the germline V gene, are SGHDT and YYEEEE. From its cysteine to its phenylalanine, the CDR3 spans 15 amino acids. The CDR3 DNA has 45 bases and is translated from base 1. Here V drops 2 bases and J drops 4 bases, and the junction holds 8 bases not matched to any gene.